Listed here are 15 T cell receptor beta chains from one sample, sequenced in a study of blood T cell repertoires in COVID-19. Profiling relied on immunoSEQ multiplex PCR, and the TCRdb table lists in-frame clones only, not all of them. This table holds around 300,000 clones, around 90% found once. The specimen sequenced was peripheral blood. All receptors come from a woman aged 40 to 50 who had recovered from COVID-19.

V is TRBV7-2 and J is TRBJ2-5, with 8 nucleotides matching TRBD1. Germline values: CDR1 SGHTA, CDR2 FQGNSA. The trim removed 3 bases at V and 9 bases at J, leaving 12 bases unmatched. This CDR3 region has 15 residues. This CDR3 reads CASSFWTGRRVAQYF. CDR3 sequence (DNA): TGTGCCAGCAGCTTTTGGACAGGGCGTCGGGTGGCCCAGTACTTC. The full variable domain, rest sourced from reference TRBV7-2 and TRBJ2-5, is GAGVSQSPSNKVTEKGKDVELRCDPISGHTALYWYRQSLGQGLEFLIYFQGNSAPDKSGLPSDRFSAERTGGSVSTLTIQRTQQEDSAVYLCASSFWTGRRVAQYFGPGTRLLVL.

The rearrangement uses TRBV19 and TRBJ2-1, with 13 bases that match TRBD2. The CDR3 consists of 16 residues. CDR1 and CDR2 (germline): LNHDA, SQIVND (reference sequence). With V trimmed by 5 bases and J by 12 bases, 13 bases remained unmatched. The DNA for the CDR3 is TGTGCCAGTAGTGGGACTAGCGGGACATTCGGGGTCGGGCAGTTCTTC. Translation: CASSGTSGTFGVGQFF.

This chain uses TRBV5-1 with TRBJ2-3; 9 bases match TRBD2. Losses at the gene ends were 0 bases for V and 0 bases for J; bases not matched to a gene: 2. Germline values: CDR1 SGHRS, CDR2 YFSETQ. The CDR3 extends over 16 amino acids. The CDR3 protein is CASSLASGKSTDTQYF. The CDR3 region has the DNA TGCGCCAGCAGCTTGGCTAGCGGGAAAAGCACAGATACGCAGTATTTT.

This chain links TRBV4-1 with TRBJ2-6; weak D call: TRBD1 (6 bases). V was shortened by 3 bases and J by 0 bases, with 15 bases between the two germline ends. This CDR3 comprises 18 residues. Germline assignment: CDR1 MGHRA and CDR2 YSYEKL. The CDR3 is CASSQAAGVFSGANVLTF. The DNA for the CDR3 is TGCGCCAGCAGCCAGGCTGCAGGGGTTTTCTCTGGGGCCAACGTCCTGACTTTC.

The rearrangement joins TRBV7-9 to TRBJ2-3; 8 bases are shared with TRBD1. V was clipped by 7 bases and J by 1 base; unmatched bases: 4. The CDR3 length is 14 residues. Germline lookup yields CDR1 SEHNR and CDR2 FQNEAQ (reference sequence). DNA for the CDR3: TGTGCCAGCACCCCGGACAGGGGCACAGATACGCAGTATTTT. Its protein is CASTPDRGTDTQYF.

This clone was seen many times. The V gene is TRBV10-3, the J gene TRBJ2-6; a possible D gene is TRBD2 (5 bases). Germline V gene data show CDR1 as ENHRY and CDR2 as SYGVKD. V gave up 11 bases and J gave up 2 bases, with 13 bases separating them. The CDR3 extends over 14 amino acids. CDR3 protein: CAVEEGAGANVLTF. CDR3 coding DNA: TGTGCCGTCGAAGAGGGAGCTGGGGCCAACGTCCTGACTTTC.

This chain connects TRBV9 to TRBJ2-1; D is perhaps TRBD1 (9 bases). CDR1 and CDR2 from the germline V gene are SGDLS and YYNGEE. The CDR3 extends over 15 amino acids. Trimming removed 8 bases from V and 10 bases from J, with 25 bases in between. The CDR3 region is CASHARGDRDREQFF. CDR3 DNA sequence: TGTGCCAGTCACGCGCGGGGGGACAGGGATAGGGAGCAGTTCTTC.

V gene TRBV4-2 combines with J gene TRBJ2-7; TRBD2 agrees at 8 bases. The CDR3 runs to 15 residues. V was clipped by 2 bases and J by 2 bases; unmatched bases: 5. CDR1 LGHNA and CDR2 YNFKEQ come from the germline V gene. The CDR3, as DNA: TGTGCCAGCAGCCAAACTAGCGGAGTAGCCTACGAGCAGTACTTC. Its protein is CASSQTSGVAYEQYF.

As regards this clone: Relative to the germline gene, one junction end is altered; a read error may explain this. The chain has TRBV2 and TRBJ2-7; 11 nucleotides line up with TRBD1. CDR3 length: 11 amino acids. CDR1 and CDR2 (germline): SNHLY, FYNNEI. This CDR3 reads CASRNGQGADF. CDR3 in DNA: TGTGCCAGCAGAAACGGACAGGGGGCGGACTTC.

This sequence joins TRBV2 and TRBJ1-5, with 7 positions matching TRBD1. The length of the CDR3 is 15 residues. Germline CDR1 is SNHLY and CDR2 is FYNNEI. Trimming removed 7 bases from V and 1 base from J; junction bases left unmatched: 7. Written as DNA, the CDR3 is TGTGCCAGCACCCAACAGGGGATGAGCAATCAGCCCCAGCATTTT. Its translation is CASTQQGMSNQPQHF.

The rearrangement joins TRBV24-1 to TRBJ2-5, with 14 bases that match TRBD2. J lost 5 bases, V lost 5 bases, and 3 bases had no gene match. Germline V gives CDR1 KGHDR, CDR2 SFDVKD. The CDR3 loop spans 15 amino acids. CDR3 nucleotide sequence: TGTGCCACCAGTGCGGGACTAGCGGGAGCCGAGACCCAGTACTTC. It codes for CATSAGLAGAETQYF.

V and J are TRBV5-1 and TRBJ1-4; D is unclear. Germline values: CDR1 SGHRS, CDR2 YFSETQ. The V end lost 0 bases, the J end lost 8 bases, and 11 bases lay between the germline ends. The CDR3 extends over 14 amino acids. The CDR3 DNA reads as TGCGCCAGCAGCTTGGCTGGGGAGGGAGAAAAACTGTTTTTT. Protein sequence: CASSLAGEGEKLFF.

The J gene is TRBJ1-3, the V gene TRBV29-1; TRBD1 matches at 7 bases. V shed 1 base and J 0 bases; nucleotides not matched to a gene: 3. CDR1 is SQVTM, CDR2 ANQGSEA, per germline. This CDR3 is built from 15 residues. The CDR3 nucleotides are TGCAGCGTTGAAGTTGGGGACAGCTCTGGAAACACCATATATTTT. It encodes CSVEVGDSSGNTIYF.

This clone was detected once. CDR3: CAIRPGLASSYNEQFF. Written as DNA, the CDR3 is TGTGCCATCAGGCCGGGACTAGCTAGCTCCTACAATGAGCAGTTCTTC. The chain combines TRBV10-3 with TRBJ2-1; 9 bases fit TRBD2. Germline-derived CDR1 and CDR2 are ENHRY and SYGVKD. The V gene end was trimmed by 6 bases and the J gene end by 0 bases; junction bases not matched to a gene: 6. This CDR3 is 16 amino acids long.

This rearrangement joins TRBV7-9 to TRBJ2-1, with 7 bases that match TRBD1. The CDR3 has 15 residues. With V trimmed by 6 bases and J by 2 bases, 7 bases remained unmatched. Per the germline V gene, CDR1 is SEHNR and CDR2 is FQNEAQ (reference sequence). This chain's CDR3 is CASSPTGAPYNEQFF. CDR3 in DNA: TGTGCCAGCAGTCCAACAGGGGCCCCCTACAATGAGCAGTTCTTC.